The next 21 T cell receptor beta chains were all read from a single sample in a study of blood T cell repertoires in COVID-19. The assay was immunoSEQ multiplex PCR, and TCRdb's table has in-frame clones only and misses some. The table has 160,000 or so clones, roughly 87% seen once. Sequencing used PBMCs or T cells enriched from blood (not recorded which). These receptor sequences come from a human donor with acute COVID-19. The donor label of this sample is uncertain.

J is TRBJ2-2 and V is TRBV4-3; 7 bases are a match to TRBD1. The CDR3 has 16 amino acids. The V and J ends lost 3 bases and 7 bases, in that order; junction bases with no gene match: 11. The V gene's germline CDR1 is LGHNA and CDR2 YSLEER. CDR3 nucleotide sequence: TGCGCCAGCAGCCAGGACACGACAGGGATCGACGGGGAGCTGTTTTTT. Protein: CASSQDTTGIDGELFF.

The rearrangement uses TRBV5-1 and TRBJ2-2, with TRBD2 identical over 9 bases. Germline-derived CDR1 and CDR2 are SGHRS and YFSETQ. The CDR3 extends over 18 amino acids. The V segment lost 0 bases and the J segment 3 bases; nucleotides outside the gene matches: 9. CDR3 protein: CASSLDPLAGRDTGELFF. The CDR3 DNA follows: TGCGCCAGCAGCTTGGACCCTCTAGCGGGGAGGGACACCGGGGAGCTGTTTTTT.

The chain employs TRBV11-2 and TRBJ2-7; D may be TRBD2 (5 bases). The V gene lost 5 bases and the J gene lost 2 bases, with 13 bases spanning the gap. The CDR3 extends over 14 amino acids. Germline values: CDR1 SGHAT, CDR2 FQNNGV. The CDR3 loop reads CASSQRTPTYEQYF. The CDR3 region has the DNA TGTGCCAGCAGCCAGCGGACGCCGACCTACGAGCAGTACTTC. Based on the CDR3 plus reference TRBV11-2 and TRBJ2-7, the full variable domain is EAGVAQSPRYKIIEKRQSVAFWCNPISGHATLYWYQQILGQGPKLLIQFQNNGVVDDSQLPKDRFSAERLKGVDSTLKIQPAKLEDSAVYLCASSQRTPTYEQYFGPGTRLTVT.

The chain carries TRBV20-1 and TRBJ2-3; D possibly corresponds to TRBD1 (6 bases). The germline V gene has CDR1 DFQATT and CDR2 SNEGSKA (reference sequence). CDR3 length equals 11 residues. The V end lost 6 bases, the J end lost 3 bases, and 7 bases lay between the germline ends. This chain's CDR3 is CSAQGTDTQYF. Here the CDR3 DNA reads TGCAGTGCCCAGGGGACAGATACGCAGTATTTT.

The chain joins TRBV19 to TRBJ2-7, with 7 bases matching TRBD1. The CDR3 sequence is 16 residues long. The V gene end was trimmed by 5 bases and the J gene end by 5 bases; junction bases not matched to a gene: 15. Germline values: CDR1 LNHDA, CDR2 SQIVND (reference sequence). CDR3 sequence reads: CASSSGYRGINHEQYF. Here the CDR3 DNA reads TGTGCCAGTAGTTCTGGCTACAGGGGAATTAACCACGAGCAGTACTTC.

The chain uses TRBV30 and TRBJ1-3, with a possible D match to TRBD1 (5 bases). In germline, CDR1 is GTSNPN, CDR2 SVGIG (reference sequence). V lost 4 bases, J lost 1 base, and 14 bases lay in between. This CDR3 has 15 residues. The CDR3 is CAWNDQGWSGNTIYF. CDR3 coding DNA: TGTGCCTGGAACGACCAGGGATGGTCTGGAAACACCATATATTTT.

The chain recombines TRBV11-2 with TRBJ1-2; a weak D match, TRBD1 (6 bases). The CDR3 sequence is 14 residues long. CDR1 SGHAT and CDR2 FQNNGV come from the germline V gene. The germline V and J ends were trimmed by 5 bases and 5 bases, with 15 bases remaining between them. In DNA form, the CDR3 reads TGTGCCAGCAGCCTTCAGGGGATCGGGTATGGCTACACCTTC. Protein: CASSLQGIGYGYTF.

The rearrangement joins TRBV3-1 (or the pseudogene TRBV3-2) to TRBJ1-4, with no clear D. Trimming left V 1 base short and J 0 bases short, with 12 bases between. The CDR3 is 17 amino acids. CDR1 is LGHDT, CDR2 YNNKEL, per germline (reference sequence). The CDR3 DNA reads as TGTGCCAGCAGCCAAGGGCGAGGTCGAGCAACTAATGAAAAACTGTTTTTT. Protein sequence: CASSQGRGRATNEKLFF.

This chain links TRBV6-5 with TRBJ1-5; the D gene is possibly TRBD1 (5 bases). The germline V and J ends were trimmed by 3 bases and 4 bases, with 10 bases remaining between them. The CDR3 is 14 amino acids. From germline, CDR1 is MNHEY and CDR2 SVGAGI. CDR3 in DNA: TGTGCCAGCAGTTATCGACAGACGAATCAGCCCCAGCATTTT. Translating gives CASSYRQTNQPQHF.

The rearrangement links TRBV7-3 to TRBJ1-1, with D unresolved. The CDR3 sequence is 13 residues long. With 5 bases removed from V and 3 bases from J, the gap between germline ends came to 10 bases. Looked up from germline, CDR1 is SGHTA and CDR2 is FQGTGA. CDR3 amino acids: CASSLSIDTEAFF. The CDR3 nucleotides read TGTGCCAGCAGCCTCTCTATTGACACTGAAGCTTTCTTT.

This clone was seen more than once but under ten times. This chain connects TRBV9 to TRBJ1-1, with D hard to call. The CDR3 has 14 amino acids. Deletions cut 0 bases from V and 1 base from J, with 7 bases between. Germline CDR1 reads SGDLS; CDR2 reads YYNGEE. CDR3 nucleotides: TGTGCCAGCAGCGTAGTCCCCCAGAACACTGAAGCTTTCTTT. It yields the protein CASSVVPQNTEAFF. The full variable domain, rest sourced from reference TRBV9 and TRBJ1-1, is DSGVTQTPKHLITATGQRVTLRCSPRSGDLSVYWYQQSLDQGLQFLIQYYNGEERAKGNILERFSAQQFPDLHSELNLSSLELGDSALYFCASSVVPQNTEAFFGQGTRLTVV.

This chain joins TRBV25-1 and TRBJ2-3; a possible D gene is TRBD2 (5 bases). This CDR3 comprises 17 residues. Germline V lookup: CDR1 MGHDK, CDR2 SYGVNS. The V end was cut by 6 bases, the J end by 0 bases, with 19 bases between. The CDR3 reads CASSPWASGPSTDTQYF. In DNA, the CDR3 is TGTGCCAGCAGCCCTTGGGCGAGCGGACCTAGCACAGATACGCAGTATTTT.

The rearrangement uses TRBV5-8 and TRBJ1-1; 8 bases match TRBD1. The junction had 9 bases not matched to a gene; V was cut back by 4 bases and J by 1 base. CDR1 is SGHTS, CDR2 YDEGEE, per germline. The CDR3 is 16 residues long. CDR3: CASSKGQGLRNTEAFF. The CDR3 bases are TGTGCCAGCAGCAAAGGACAGGGTCTGAGGAACACTGAAGCTTTCTTT.

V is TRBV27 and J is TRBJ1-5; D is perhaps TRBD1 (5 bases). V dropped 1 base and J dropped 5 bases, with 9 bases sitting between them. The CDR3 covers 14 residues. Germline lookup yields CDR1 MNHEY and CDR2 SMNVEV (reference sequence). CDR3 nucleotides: TGTGCCAGCAGTTTATTTTCCAGGGATCAGCCCCAGCATTTT. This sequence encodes CASSLFSRDQPQHF.

In nucleotides, the CDR3 is TGTGCCAGCAGTTTATCACAGGGGTCCTATGGCTACACCTTC. Amino acids: CASSLSQGSYGYTF. The chain has TRBV28 and TRBJ1-2; TRBD1 matches at 7 bases. The CDR3 runs to 14 residues. CDR1 MDHEN and CDR2 SYDVKM come from the germline V gene. After removal of 1 base from V and 4 bases from J, the junction contained 3 bases not matched to a gene.

For the CDR3, the DNA is TGTGCCAGCAGTTTTTACAGGGGTCCATCCTACGAGCAGTACTTC. It codes for CASSFYRGPSYEQYF. The chain recombines TRBV27 with TRBJ2-7; the match to TRBD1 covers 7 bases. The CDR3 sequence is 15 residues long. V shed 3 bases, J shed 1 base, and the junction held 6 bases outside the gene matches. Germline V CDR1 and CDR2: MNHEY, SMNVEV (reference sequence).

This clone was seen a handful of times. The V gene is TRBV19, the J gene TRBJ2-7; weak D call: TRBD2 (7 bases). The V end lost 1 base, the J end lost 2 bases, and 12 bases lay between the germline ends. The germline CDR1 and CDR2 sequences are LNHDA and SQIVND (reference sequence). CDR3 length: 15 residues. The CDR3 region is CASSIASGGPYEQYF. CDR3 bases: TGTGCCAGTAGTATAGCCTCGGGGGGCCCCTACGAGCAGTACTTC.

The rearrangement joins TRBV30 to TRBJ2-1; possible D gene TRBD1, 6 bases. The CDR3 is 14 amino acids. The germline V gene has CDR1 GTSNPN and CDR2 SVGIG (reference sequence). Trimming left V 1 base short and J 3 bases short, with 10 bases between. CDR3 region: CAWSDTGSYNEQFF. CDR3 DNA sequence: TGTGCCTGGAGTGACACAGGGAGCTACAATGAGCAGTTCTTC.

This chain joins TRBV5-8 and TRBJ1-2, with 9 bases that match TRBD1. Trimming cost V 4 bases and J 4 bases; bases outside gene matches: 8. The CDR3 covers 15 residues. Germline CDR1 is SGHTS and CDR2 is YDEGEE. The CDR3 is CASSRPGTGIYGYTF. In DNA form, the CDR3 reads TGTGCCAGCAGCCGTCCCGGGACAGGGATCTATGGCTACACCTTC.

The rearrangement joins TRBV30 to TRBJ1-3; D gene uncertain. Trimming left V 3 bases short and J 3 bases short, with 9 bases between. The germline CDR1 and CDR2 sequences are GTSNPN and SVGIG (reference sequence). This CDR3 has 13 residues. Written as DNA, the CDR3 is TGTGCCTGGAGATCTGGGAGTGGAAACACCATATATTTT. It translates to CAWRSGSGNTIYF.

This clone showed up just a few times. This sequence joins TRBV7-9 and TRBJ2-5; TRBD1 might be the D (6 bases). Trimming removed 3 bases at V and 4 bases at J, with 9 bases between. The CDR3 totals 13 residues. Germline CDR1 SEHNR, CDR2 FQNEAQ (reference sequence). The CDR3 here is CASSFTGLETQYF. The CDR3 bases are TGTGCCAGCAGCTTCACAGGGCTAGAGACCCAGTACTTC.